This T cell receptor (beta chain) was captured by sequencing in a study of T cells after yellow fever vaccination. From the 5' RACE reads, TCRdb called clonotypes with MiXCR, one entry per CDR3 protein. The sample yields some 600,000 distinct CDR3 sequences, around 16% seen once. Trimming took 2 bases from V and 3 from J, leaving 7 bases between them. CDR3 length: 13 amino acids. The germline CDR1 and CDR2 sequences are KGHSH and LQKENI. The origin of this receptor is a man aged 18-30 years who received the YFV17D yellow fever vaccine. The chain joins TRBV18 to TRBJ1-2, with D unresolved. This sample comprised PBMCs, obtained about 5 days after the first yellow fever vaccination. The CDR3 nucleotides read TGTGCCAGCTCACCAGCTGCGGACTATGGCTACACCTTC. Its translation: CASSPAADYGYTF.